This record concerns one T cell receptor (beta chain) sequence. This clonotype was picked up a small number of times. Its target antigen remains unknown. Per-base quality was not reported, and no clone a single base away is much larger than it. Library generation was performed with 5' RACE. For sequencing, an Illumina HiSeq 2500 was employed. The second PCR ran for about 7 to 11 cycles and used a J-beta primer mix along with a sample-barcoded 5' primer. A unique molecular identifier was introduced onto each TCR beta cDNA molecule by a template-switch 5' adaptor carrying 12 random nucleotides. Each sample yielded at least 2.5 million CDR3-containing paired-end reads. First-strand cDNA was synthesized from all RNA with the Mint cDNA synthesis kit, primed by a TRBC-specific oligonucleotide. After uracil-DNA glycosylase treatment, a first 18-cycle PCR used universal primers M1SS and BC2_uni_R on all cDNA. Under the source paper's analysis protocol: For normalization, 1 million high-quality reads were randomly selected from each sample, with every read carrying a distinct molecular identifier. Reads with shared molecular identifiers were discarded instead of being binned into consensus sequences. MiTCR, run with a Q25 quality threshold and the strictest error-elimination algorithm, handled CDR3 identification, clonotype clustering and error correction. Lower-bound total TCR beta diversity was estimated with a nonparametric unseen species model using Euler transformation. The public reads were run again by TCRdb, first through fastp at Q25 and then through MiXCR, and only productive beta chains were kept. When rows share a CDR3 protein, they turn into one entry using the most common DNA and genes. The V and J calls and clone size come from TCRdb's table, not from the authors' own analysis. This sample is represented by approximately 1,000,000 distinct CDR3 sequences; 35% to 45% of them were singletons. The ten largest clonotypes hold approximately 14% of the sample.

The data stem from a study of blood T cells in healthy people across ages (dated by TCRdb to 2013 to 2016). Context from the whole study: Template switching captured roughly one uniquely barcoded TCR beta cDNA molecule per two T cells in model experiments. The study measured age-related changes in TCR beta repertoire diversity using deep sequencing normalized with unique cDNA molecular identifiers. The donors were divided into four age groups: young (average around 16 years), middle-aged (roughly 42), aged (about 60) and long-lived (about 90). To avoid experimental bias, donors of different ages were distributed randomly across sequencing lanes. The study analyzed two additional independent replicas of 1 million unique cDNA reads from the same blood draw for two donors, one aged 18 to 30 and one aged 80 or older. Overall study outcomes, separate from this receptor: Estimates of total diversity based on one million sequenced T cells were considered lower bounds and underestimates. The long-lived group showed more naive CD4+ T cells, fewer expanded clones and increased TCR diversity than the aged group, suggesting age selection. Because donor CMV infection status was unknown, age-related changes in expanded clonotypes were potentially confounded. The percentage of naive T cells measured by flow cytometry correlated strongly with observed TCR beta diversity. Observed TCR beta diversity per million T cells fell roughly linearly with age, and a significant reduction was already apparent by age about 38. Conclusive comparison of naive and antigen-experienced compartments was prevented by the profiling of bulk unsorted PBMCs.

The germline ends are 18 bases apart after V is trimmed by 5 bases and J by 5 bases. Reading from cysteine to phenylalanine, the CDR3 counts 15 amino acids. Solely the CDR3 DNA is kept, with 45 bases framed from the first base. Taken from the germline V gene, the CDR1 and CDR2 loops are MGHDK and SYGVNS. Donors were 39 systemically healthy Caucasian individuals from Russia aged roughly 6 to 95 years. About 10 milliliters of peripheral blood were collected from each donor into EDTA-treated Vacutainer tubes. Ficoll-Paque density-gradient centrifugation was used to isolate PBMCs, with at least 7 million obtained per sample. Trizol reagent was used to extract total RNA from PBMCs, with at least 5.5 micrograms per sample. For every donor, an aliquot of PBMCs went through flow cytometry to measure the percentages of naive CD45RAhigh/CD27high T cells.

The sequence is built from TRBV25-1 and TRBJ1-2; the D region possibly corresponds to TRBD1 (6 bases align). Sequencing was carried out using blood. This sequence was found in a man aged 18 to 30 in good health. Here is the DNA: TGTGCCAGCAGTCCCCGGGACACTCCTTCATATGGCTACACCTTC. The resulting protein is CASSPRDTPSYGYTF.